This passage covers 21 T cell receptor beta chains from one sample sequenced in a study of blood T cell repertoires in COVID-19. The method was immunoSEQ multiplex PCR; TCRdb's version includes in-frame clones alone and lacks a portion of them. This sample yields 150,000 to 200,000 clones, of which 70% to 80% are seen a single time; around 8% belongs to the top ten. The sequenced sample was peripheral blood. The receptors were gathered from an older woman with COVID-19, enrolled during active disease.

This clone has a single count. The V call is TRBV9, the J call TRBJ2-3, with a possible D match to TRBD1 (5 bases). Per the germline V gene, CDR1 is SGDLS and CDR2 is YYNGEE. V lost 3 bases and J lost 0, with 8 bases in between. The CDR3 spans 14 residues. The CDR3 loop is CASSEGSSTDTQYF. DNA for the CDR3: TGTGCCAGCAGCGAGGGGTCTAGCACAGATACGCAGTATTTT.

J is TRBJ1-4 and V is TRBV15; 8 nucleotides line up with TRBD1. CDR3 length: 14 residues. The ends lost 8 bases at V and 10 bases at J; junction bases unmatched: 12. In germline, CDR1 is LNHNV, CDR2 YYDKDF (reference sequence). The CDR3 DNA is TGTGCCACCCTCCGGGCAGGGGGCTCGGGAAAACTGTTTTTT. Encoded protein: CATLRAGGSGKLFF.

The V gene is TRBV6-6, the J gene TRBJ1-5; TRBD1 is a possible D gene (5 bases). CDR3 length: 13 residues. V lost 1 base, J lost 11 bases, and 12 bases lay in between. In germline, CDR1 is MNHNY, CDR2 SVGAGI (reference sequence). The CDR3 reads CASSYLTEKSQHF. CDR3 coding DNA: TGTGCCAGCAGTTACTTGACAGAAAAGTCCCAGCATTTT.

The rearrangement uses TRBV9 and TRBJ2-1; perhaps TRBD2 as D (5 bases). The CDR3 has 14 residues. V was trimmed by 0 bases and J by 7 bases, leaving 11 bases between them. Germline CDR1 and CDR2: SGDLS and YYNGEE. CDR3 bases: TGTGCCAGCAGCGTAGGGTCTAGCAAAAATGAGCAGTTCTTC. Translated: CASSVGSSKNEQFF.

The chain couples TRBV12-3 or TRBV12-4 to TRBJ2-5; maybe TRBD1 (6 bases). This CDR3 region has 12 residues. With 4 bases removed from V and 4 bases from J, the gap between germline ends came to 7 bases. CDR3 DNA: TGTGCCAGCAGTTCCAGGGGAGAGACCCAGTACTTC. This sequence encodes CASSSRGETQYF.

The CDR3: CASSRTGEVYEQYV. In DNA, the CDR3 is TGTGCCAGCAGTAGGACCGGGGAGGTTTACGAGCAGTACGTC. V gene TRBV2 combines with J gene TRBJ2-7, with TRBD2 as a possible D gene (6 bases). This CDR3 contains 14 residues. With 5 bases removed from V and 4 bases from J, the gap between germline ends came to 15 bases. CDR1 SNHLY and CDR2 FYNNEI come from the germline V gene.

This chain joins TRBV7-8 and TRBJ2-7; tentative D call: TRBD2 (6 bases). Germline CDR1 and CDR2: SGHVS and FQNEAQ. This CDR3 region has 15 residues. Trimming removed 7 bases at V and 2 bases at J, with 18 bases between. Written as DNA, the CDR3 is TGTGCCAGCACCCGGGAGTCGCGCTATACCTACGAGCAGTACTTC. It yields the protein CASTRESRYTYEQYF.

The chain links TRBV5-4 to TRBJ1-4; 10 bases fit TRBD1. The CDR3 has 15 residues. CDR1 SGHNT and CDR2 YYREEE come from the germline V gene (reference sequence). Trimming cost V 4 bases and J 6 bases; bases outside gene matches: 6. CDR3 sequence: CASSPTGGADEKLFF. For the CDR3, the DNA is TGTGCCAGCAGCCCGACAGGGGGCGCCGATGAAAAACTGTTTTTT.

The V and J genes are TRBV19 and TRBJ1-3; perhaps TRBD1 as D (6 bases). In germline, CDR1 is LNHDA, CDR2 SQIVND (reference sequence). V lost 5 bases and J 1 base, leaving 12 bases between the germline ends. The CDR3 spans 15 residues. The CDR3 bases are TGTGCCAGTAGTCGGCAGGGGTTATCTGGAAACACCATATATTTT. Its protein is CASSRQGLSGNTIYF.

CDR3 sequence: CASSLGGRYTDTQYF. In nucleotides, the CDR3 is TGTGCCAGCAGTCTAGGGGGCAGATATACAGATACGCAGTATTTT. This sequence joins TRBV6-5 and TRBJ2-3, with 7 bases identical to TRBD1. The ends lost 5 bases at V and 3 bases at J; junction bases unmatched: 8. The germline CDR1 and CDR2 sequences are MNHEY and SVGAGI. This CDR3 has 15 residues.

A single count supports this clone. The chain is built from TRBV4-2 and TRBJ1-6; 7 positions match TRBD1. Germline V gene lookup returns CDR1 LGHNA and CDR2 YNFKEQ. The length of the CDR3 is 17 residues. The ends lost 1 base at V and 10 bases at J; junction bases unmatched: 13. The CDR3 region has the DNA TGTGCCAGCAGCCAAGTGCCCCAGGGGGACAACGCCTCACCCCTCCACTTT. Residues: CASSQVPQGDNASPLHF.

This rearrangement joins TRBV28 to TRBJ2-7, with D perhaps TRBD1 (6 bases). The V end was cut by 0 bases, the J end by 1 base, with 10 bases between. The CDR3 is made up of 15 amino acids. CDR1 is MDHEN and CDR2 is SYDVKM in the germline V gene. The CDR3 nucleotides read TGTGCCAGCAGTTTATGGGGGACAATTTCCTACGAGCAGTACGTC. Translated, it gives CASSLWGTISYEQYV.

This sequence joins TRBV29-1 and TRBJ2-7; 10 bases match TRBD2. Germline V gene sequence: CDR1 SQVTM, CDR2 ANQGSEA. The CDR3 has 13 amino acids. V lost 5 bases, J lost 1 base, and 2 bases stayed unmatched. The CDR3 sequence: CSVRTSGSYEQYF. The CDR3 DNA reads as TGCAGCGTTCGGACTAGCGGTTCCTACGAGCAGTACTTC.

V and J are TRBV24-1 and TRBJ2-1, with TRBD2 matching over 10 bases. The CDR3 totals 14 residues. Germline CDR1 reads KGHDR; CDR2 reads SFDVKD. Trimming removed 5 bases from V and 4 bases from J; junction bases left unmatched: 1. CDR3 sequence: CATSVSGGYNEQFF. CDR3 nucleotides: TGTGCCACCAGTGTTAGCGGGGGGTACAATGAGCAGTTCTTC.

DNA for the CDR3: TGTGCCAGCAGTTACTCCCAGCCCGCTACGGGGACCCAGTACTTC. Protein sequence: CASSYSQPATGTQYF. The chain carries TRBV6-5 and TRBJ2-5, with D unresolved. CDR3 length equals 15 residues. V was clipped by 0 bases and J by 7 bases, with 15 bases between them. Germline-derived CDR1 and CDR2 are MNHEY and SVGAGI.

This clone showed up just once. The gene calls are TRBV19 and TRBJ1-5, with a weak D call TRBD1 (5 bases). CDR1 is LNHDA and CDR2 is SQIVND in the germline V gene (reference sequence). The V end was cut by 1 base, the J end by 13 bases, with 14 bases between. The CDR3 contains 13 residues. CDR3 sequence: CASSIGGAGGQHF. The CDR3 nucleotides read TGTGCCAGTAGTATAGGCGGAGCGGGGGGACAGCATTTT.

For the CDR3, the DNA is TGTGCCAGCAGCTTAAGCCGGCAGGCCAAAGAGACCCAGTACTTC. Amino acid sequence: CASSLSRQAKETQYF. V and J are TRBV11-2 and TRBJ2-5; unclear D gene. CDR3 length equals 15 residues. The germline V gene encodes CDR1 SGHAT and CDR2 FQNNGV. Trimming removed 2 bases from V and 3 bases from J, with 13 bases in between.

This chain links TRBV6-5 with TRBJ1-5; D not resolved. This CDR3 contains 15 residues. V lost 6 bases and J 0 bases, leaving 12 bases between the germline ends. Germline-derived CDR1 and CDR2 are MNHEY and SVGAGI. The CDR3 sequence: CASSGDSVSNQPQHF. CDR3 DNA: TGTGCCAGCAGCGGGGATTCCGTTAGCAATCAGCCCCAGCATTTT.

V usage is TRBV5-4 and J usage is TRBJ2-2, with 9 positions matching TRBD1. The CDR3 has 15 residues. The ends lost 4 bases at V and 5 bases at J; junction bases unmatched: 6. Germline V gene lookup returns CDR1 SGHNT and CDR2 YYREEE (reference sequence). Here the CDR3 reads CASSPDRGWTGELFF. CDR3 nucleotide sequence: TGTGCCAGCAGCCCGGACAGGGGTTGGACCGGGGAGCTGTTTTTT.

The CDR3 sequence is CAISLEASQETQYF. CDR3 DNA: TGTGCCATCTCCCTCGAGGCTTCTCAAGAGACCCAGTACTTC. This rearrangement joins TRBV10-3 to TRBJ2-5; D gene unclear. The germline V gene has CDR1 ENHRY and CDR2 SYGVKD. This CDR3 is built from 14 residues. The ends were cut back, 8 bases at V and 2 bases at J, with 15 bases in the middle.

The CDR3 DNA is TGTGCCAGCAGCTTGAGTCCGGGACAGGGGACGGAGAGGAGCGGCTACACCTTC. This sequence encodes CASSLSPGQGTERSGYTF. The J gene is TRBJ1-2, the V gene TRBV7-3, with 10 nucleotides matching TRBD1. The germline gives CDR1 SGHTA, CDR2 FQGTGA. The J segment lost 8 bases and the V segment lost 3 bases, leaving 18 bases of the junction unmatched. This CDR3 has 18 amino acids.